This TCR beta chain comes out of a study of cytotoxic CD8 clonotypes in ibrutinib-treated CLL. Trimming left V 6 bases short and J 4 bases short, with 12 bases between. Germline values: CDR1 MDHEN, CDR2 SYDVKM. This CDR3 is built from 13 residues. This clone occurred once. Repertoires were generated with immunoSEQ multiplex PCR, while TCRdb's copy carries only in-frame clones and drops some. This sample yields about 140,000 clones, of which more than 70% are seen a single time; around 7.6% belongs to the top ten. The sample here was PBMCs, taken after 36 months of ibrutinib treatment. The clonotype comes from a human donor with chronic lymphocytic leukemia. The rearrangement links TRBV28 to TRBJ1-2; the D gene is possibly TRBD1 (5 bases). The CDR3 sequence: CASRPRGVYGYTF. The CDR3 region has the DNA TGTGCCAGCAGGCCTAGGGGTGTCTATGGCTACACCTTC.